This TCR beta chain was observed in a study of T-cell reconstitution after alpha-beta-depleted transplantation in children. Unmatched junction bases numbered 1, after V lost 5 bases and J lost 1 base. This CDR3 has 16 amino acids. A TCRbeta library incorporating unique molecular identifiers was prepared. Using its own MiXCR run on the PCR reads, TCRdb lists one record per CDR3 protein. The table has about 870,000 distinct CDR3 sequences, roughly 16% seen once. Findings and caveats of the study: By one year post-transplant, T-cell counts and diversity largely arose from T cells that were newly produced. Recipient T cells and thymic progenitors that survived were the source of the high TCRbeta diversity seen at day 60 in some patients. In patients about two months after transplant, alpha-beta T cells reportedly arose from several hundred expanded graft clones.

For this clonotype: Its antigen is unknown.

Specimen: PBMCs, mostly from graft donor cells, collected 360 days after TCRalphabeta/CD19-depleted stem cell transplant. The receptor's source is a male patient between 10 and 17 years old who had a stem cell transplant for acute lymphoblastic leukemia, so the T cells may come from the graft donor. The chain couples TRBV12-3 or TRBV12-4 to TRBJ2-3; 15 bases line up with TRBD2. The CDR3 region is CASSGLAGGRTDTQYF. CDR3 sequence (DNA): TGTGCCAGCAGTGGACTAGCGGGAGGGCGCACAGATACGCAGTATTTT.